These T cell receptor beta chains were read from a single sample in a study of beta chain features in type 1 diabetes. TCRdb's table, derived via immunoSEQ multiplex PCR, lists solely in-frame clones and lacks some. The data contain under 900,000 clones, about a sixth of them singletons. Specimen: naive CD4+ T cells from blood. Receptors originate from a woman aged 18-29 years in good health. Both conserved end residues are part of each CDR3. The D gene is left open where the match is weak. Not every row has a clone size; where given, it reads once, few, many or a size class.

few	TRBV5-1	NA	TRBJ2-7	TGCGCCAGCAGCGTACAGGGATACGAGCAGTACTTC	CASSVQGYEQYF
few	TRBV7-8	NA	TRBJ1-2	TGTGCCAGCAGCCCGGGAAGGCTCCCCTCCGGCTATGGCTACACCTTC	CASSPGRLPSGYGYTF
NA	TRBV7-9	NA	TRBJ2-7	TGTGCCAGCAGCTTTATTAGTCAGGGTGAGCAGTACTTC	CASSFISQGEQYF
few	TRBV25-1	TRBD2	TRBJ2-5	TGTGCCAGCAGTGCTTCGGGAGGCAGGGAGACCCAGTACTTC	CASSASGGRETQYF
NA	TRBV7-9	NA	TRBJ1-1	TGTGCCATGAGTCTGGGCCATCAAGCTTTCTTT	CAMSLGHQAFF
few	TRBV4-2	NA	TRBJ2-1	TGTGCCAGCAGCCAACAGGGCTCCTACAATGAGCAGTTCTTC	CASSQQGSYNEQFF
few	TRBV7-2	NA	TRBJ1-1	TGTGCCAGCAGCCTCGTCATTATGAACACTGAAGCTTTCTTT	CASSLVIMNTEAFF
NA	TRBV6-5	TRBD1	TRBJ2-7	TGTGCCAGCAGTTACTTTGGACAGGGAAAATCCTACGAGCAGTACTTC	CASSYFGQGKSYEQYF
NA	TRBV28	NA	TRBJ2-1	TGTGCCAGCAGCCGGATTGAGGGCCGGGGGAATGAGCAGTTCTTC	CASSRIEGRGNEQFF
NA	TRBV7-9	NA	TRBJ1-4	TGTGCCAGCAGCTCCTACGGCACTAATGAAAAACTGTTTTTT	CASSSYGTNEKLFF
NA	TRBV25-1	NA	TRBJ2-1	TGTGCCAGCAGTGAAACAGTTGAGCAGTTCTTC	CASSETVEQFF
NA	TRBV9	NA	TRBJ2-5	TGTGCCAGCAGCGTGACCCAGCAGGGTTGGCAAGAGACCCAGTACTTC	CASSVTQQGWQETQYF
few	TRBV6-6	TRBD2	TRBJ2-6	TGTGCCAGCAGTCCACTTAGCGGGACTGGGGCCAACGTCCTGACTTTC	CASSPLSGTGANVLTF
NA	TRBV4-3	NA	TRBJ2-1	TGCGCCAGCAGCCAATACGTAGACCAGAGGTTCAATGAGCAGTTCTTC	CASSQYVDQRFNEQFF
NA	TRBV27	NA	TRBJ2-1	TGTGCCAGCATCTCTCGGGTCTCCAATGAGCAGTTCTTC	CASISRVSNEQFF
few	TRBV5-1	NA	TRBJ2-5	TGCGCCAGCAGCTCCTGGACTAACCAAGAGACCCAGTACTTC	CASSSWTNQETQYF
NA	TRBV6-6	TRBD2	TRBJ2-7	TGTGCCAGCCTTCAAACTAGCGGGAGCTACGAGCAGTACTTC	CASLQTSGSYEQYF
NA	TRBV6-1	NA	TRBJ2-5	TGTGCCAGCTCGTGGGGGAAGGAGACCCAGTACTTC	CASSWGKETQYF
few	TRBV7-3	NA	TRBJ2-3	TGTGCCAGCAGCCCGCCGGGCCAAACAGATACGCAGTATTTT	CASSPPGQTDTQYF
few	TRBV25-1	TRBD2	TRBJ2-5	TGTGCCAGCAGTGAAGCGGCTCCGGGGGGAGAGACCCAGTACTTC	CASSEAAPGGETQYF
few	TRBV9	NA	TRBJ2-3	TGTGCCAGCAGCGCCGGGGGCGGCACAGATACGCAGTATTTT	CASSAGGGTDTQYF
few	TRBV6-5	TRBD2	TRBJ2-5	TGTGCCAGCAGTTTTCTAGCGGCTCTCCAAGAGACCCAGTACTTC	CASSFLAALQETQYF
NA	TRBV7-3	TRBD1	TRBJ2-5	TGTGCCAGCAGCTTAAACGGGGACAGACGGGAGACCCAGTACTTC	CASSLNGDRRETQYF
NA	TRBV11-2	TRBD1	TRBJ1-2	TGTGCCAGCAGCTTAGCGGGGACAGCTAGCTATGGCTACACCTTC	CASSLAGTASYGYTF
NA	TRBV29-1	TRBD1	TRBJ1-2	TGCAGCGTTTTGGTAGGAGTGACAGGGGCCTATGGCTACACCTTC	CSVLVGVTGAYGYTF
NA	TRBV7-2	NA	TRBJ1-2	TGTGCCAGCAGCTTAATGAGGGCAGACAGCTATGGCTACACCTTC	CASSLMRADSYGYTF
few	TRBV9	TRBD1	TRBJ1-3	TGTGCCAGCAGCGCCTCGGGACAGTACTCTGGAAACACCATATATTTT	CASSASGQYSGNTIYF
NA	TRBV5-4	TRBD2	TRBJ2-5	TGTGCCAGCAGCTCCGCGGGGGGAGGCGGGAGTAGAGAGACCCAGTACTTC	CASSSAGGGGSRETQYF
NA	TRBV9	NA	TRBJ1-5	TGTGCCAGCAGCGTAGCTTGCCCGGAACGGCGTCAGCCCCAGCATTTT	CASSVACPERRQPQHF
NA	TRBV15	NA	TRBJ1-4	TGTGCCACCAGCAGAACCGCCAGAGGAGTCGAAAAACTGTTTTTT	CATSRTARGVEKLFF
few	TRBV5-1	NA	TRBJ1-5	TGCGCCAGCAGCTTGCCGGGACACAAAACCTCCGAGGGAAGCAATCAGCCCCAGCATTTT	CASSLPGHKTSEGSNQPQHF
few	TRBV28	NA	TRBJ2-5	TGTGCCAGCAACGCCCTGTACCAAGAGACCCAGTACTTC	CASNALYQETQYF
few	TRBV4-3	NA	TRBJ2-7	TGCGCCAGCAGCCAAGATGCGCAGGGTAGGTCCTACGAGCAGTACTTC	CASSQDAQGRSYEQYF
NA	TRBV5-1	TRBD1	TRBJ2-7	TGCGCCAGCAGCTTCGGACAGGGTAACTACGAGCAGTACTTC	CASSFGQGNYEQYF
few	TRBV7-2	TRBD2	TRBJ2-2	TGTGCCAGCAGCCCCCCTGCGGGAGGCAACACCGGGGAGCTGTTTTTT	CASSPPAGGNTGELFF
few	TRBV27	NA	TRBJ2-1	TGTGCCAGCTTAGGGACGGACTACAATGAGCAGTTCTTC	CASLGTDYNEQFF
NA	TRBV28	NA	TRBJ1-2	TGTGCCAGCAGTTTAAGGGCACTTGGCTACACCTTC	CASSLRALGYTF
NA	TRBV5-1	TRBD2	TRBJ2-1	TGCGCCAGCAGCTTCGGCGGGGGAGCCTCCTACAATGAGCAGTTCTTC	CASSFGGGASYNEQFF
NA	TRBV7-2	TRBD1	TRBJ2-4	TGTGCCAGCAGCTTAGGGGCTCCCCCTAGACAGGGGGAAGGAAACATTCAGTACTTC	CASSLGAPPRQGEGNIQYF
few	TRBV13	NA	TRBJ2-3	TGTGCCAGCAGCTTAGGCCAGGGTAGGGCAGATACGCAGTATTTT	CASSLGQGRADTQYF
NA	TRBV2	NA	TRBJ1-4	TGTGCCAGCAGTGAAGAAAAAGGGGCTAATGAAAAACTGTTTTTT	CASSEEKGANEKLFF
NA	TRBV4-2	TRBD2	TRBJ2-1	TGTGCCAGCAGCGCCAATAGCGGGAGCTCCTACAATGAGCAGTTCTTC	CASSANSGSSYNEQFF
few	TRBV4-2	TRBD1	TRBJ2-4	TGTGCCAGCAGCTACGGACAGGGGCGATTAGCCAAAAACATTCAGTACTTC	CASSYGQGRLAKNIQYF
NA	TRBV19	NA	TRBJ2-1	TGTGCCAGTAGTAAGGGGTCGTACAATGAGCAGTTCTTC	CASSKGSYNEQFF
few	TRBV20-1	NA	TRBJ2-5	TGCAGTGTCAGAGGGAGAGAGACCCAGTACTTC	CSVRGRETQYF
NA	TRBV18	NA	TRBJ2-1	TGTGCCAGCTCACCTTTAGCGGCCAGCTCCTACAATGAGCAGTTCTTC	CASSPLAASSYNEQFF
few	TRBV11-2	TRBD2	TRBJ2-1	TGTGCCAGCAGCTTACTCTCGAGCGGGATATCTCATGAGCAGTTCTTC	CASSLLSSGISHEQFF
NA	TRBV7-3	TRBD2	TRBJ2-5	TGTGCCAGCAGCATGGGACTAGCGAGAGAAGAGACCCAGTACTTC	CASSMGLAREETQYF
few	TRBV5-4	TRBD2	TRBJ2-3	TGTGCCAGCAGCCTTAGCGGGAGGGGAGATACGCAGTATTTT	CASSLSGRGDTQYF
NA	TRBV7-2	NA	TRBJ2-2	TGTGCCAGCAGTCTCCCCGGCGGGGTCGTAAACGGGGAGCTGTTTTTT	CASSLPGGVVNGELFF
few	TRBV4-2	NA	TRBJ2-7	TGTGCCAGCAGCCTCGACCGTGAACCCTACGAGCAGTACTTC	CASSLDREPYEQYF
NA	TRBV6-5	NA	TRBJ2-5	TGTGCCAGCAGTTACTCCGGGGAAGAGACCCAGTACTTC	CASSYSGEETQYF
NA	TRBV29-1	NA	TRBJ2-1	TGCAGCGTTCACAGGCTAAGCCCGTACAATGAGCAGTTCTTC	CSVHRLSPYNEQFF